This T cell receptor (beta chain) stems from a study of immune heterogeneity within non-small cell lung tumors. The germline V gene encodes CDR1 SQVTM and CDR2 ANQGSEA. V lost 7 bases and J 2 bases, leaving 18 bases between the germline ends. This CDR3 has 14 residues. Multiplex PCR relied on 32 V and 13 J primers to amplify TCR beta CDR3. Each CDR3 protein gets one entry after TCRdb re-called the multiplex PCR reads with MiXCR. The data contain roughly 4,700 distinct CDR3 sequences, 30% to 40% of them seen just once; the ten biggest clones take up 20% to 25%. Sample share makes this clonotype medium-sized. Its specificity is unknown. Points from the study as a whole: There were identical dominant CDR3 beta clonotypes recurring across tumor sites within a patient, together with site-unique high-frequency clones. The correlation between local T-cell clonality and local tumor mutational burden was positive, moderate in strength and statistically significant, with R around 0.3. Each patient largely had their own distinct set of high-frequency T-cell receptor beta clonotypes.

Template was bulk tumor genomic DNA, 450 to 750 ng per sample. During surgery, each primary tumor gave multiple biopsies spaced as far apart as possible. It was patients with untreated, newly diagnosed non-small cell lung cancer who underwent curative surgery. V is TRBV29-1 and J is TRBJ2-7; D is perhaps TRBD1 (5 bases). Sequenced sample: lung tumor tissue. The receptor was derived from a woman in her fifties or sixties with non-small cell lung cancer. The CDR3 DNA sequence: TGCAGCGCCCAGACCTGGGCAGGGACCTACGAGCAGTACTTC. It codes for CSAQTWAGTYEQYF.